This T cell receptor beta chain derives from a study of blood T cells in healthy people across ages. From germline, CDR1 is MGHDK and CDR2 SYGVNS. This CDR3 contains 16 residues. A J-beta primer mix and a sample-barcoded 5' primer were used in a second PCR of about 7 to 12 cycles. TCRdb redid the calling of the 5' RACE reads with MiXCR, one entry per CDR3 protein. The sample holds roughly 720,000 distinct CDR3 sequences, roughly 50% seen once. The chain recombines TRBV25-1 with TRBJ2-7, with 12 positions matching TRBD1. Matching the DNA end better, TRBJ2-5 makes the J call doubtful. Sequenced: blood. The source of this sequence is a man older than 75 in good health. CDR3 DNA: TGTGCCAGCAGTGAATCGGGGACAGGGGGCGTAGAGACCCAGTACTTC. Protein: CASSESGTGGVETQYF.